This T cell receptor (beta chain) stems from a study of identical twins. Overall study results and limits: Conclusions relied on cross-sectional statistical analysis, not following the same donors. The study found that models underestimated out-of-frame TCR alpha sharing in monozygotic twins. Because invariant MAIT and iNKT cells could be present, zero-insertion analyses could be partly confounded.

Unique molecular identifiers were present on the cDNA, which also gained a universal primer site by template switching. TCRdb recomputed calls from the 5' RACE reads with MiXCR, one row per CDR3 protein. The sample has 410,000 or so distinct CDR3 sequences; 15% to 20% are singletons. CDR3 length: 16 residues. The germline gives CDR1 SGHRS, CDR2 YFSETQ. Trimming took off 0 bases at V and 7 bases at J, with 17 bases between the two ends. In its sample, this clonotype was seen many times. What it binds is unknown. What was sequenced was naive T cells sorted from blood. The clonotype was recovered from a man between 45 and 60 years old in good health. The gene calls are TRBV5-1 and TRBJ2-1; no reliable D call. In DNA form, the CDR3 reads TGCGCCAGCAGCTTGGTGGAGCCTCAGCTTGGGAATGAGCAGTTCTTC. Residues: CASSLVEPQLGNEQFF.